A selection of T cell receptor beta chains follows, all from one sample in a study of blood T cell repertoires in COVID-19. Here immunoSEQ multiplex PCR was the method, and the copy in TCRdb shows in-frame clones only, minus some. The table records 210,000 or so clones, around four fifths of them present only once. Sequencing input: PBMCs or T cells enriched from blood (not recorded which). These TCRs come from a woman in her 50s who had been exposed to COVID-19. Each CDR3 is given with its conserved first and last residue. Each record gives: J gene, V gene, clone size, CDR3 protein. Rows may omit the clone size; those that give it use once, few, many or a size class.

>TRBJ2-3|TRBV18|.
CASSPDRVSTQYF
>TRBJ2-7|TRBV7-9|.
CASSLGQGVERGEQYF
>TRBJ1-1|TRBV2|.
CASRRTSNTEAFF
>TRBJ1-1|TRBV5-1|.
CASRPNQGRGEAFF
>TRBJ1-2|TRBV19|few
CASSIDRSGTWGYTF
>TRBJ1-1|TRBV5-1|.
CASTLTGLNTEAFF
>TRBJ2-3|TRBV27|.
CASSPGGRDTQYF
>TRBJ2-1|TRBV13|.
CASSRGGLSSYNEQFF
>TRBJ1-1|TRBV2|few
CASSAEGIMAEAFF
>TRBJ2-5|TRBV5-6|.
CASSSTSGETQYF
>TRBJ1-3|TRBV6-1|.
CASSEGGQGGHTIYF
>TRBJ1-1|TRBV6-5|.
CASSYQSITEAFF
>TRBJ2-1|TRBV7-9|.
CASSLIVGTGGYNEQFF
>TRBJ1-1|TRBV6-7|.
CASSYDTPTGAFF
>TRBJ2-2|TRBV11-2|.
CASSLVAGTGELFF
>TRBJ1-1|TRBV28|.
CASSRQGGTEAFF
>TRBJ1-1|TRBV25-1|.
CAVVMNTEAFF
>TRBJ2-1|TRBV2|.
CASNREDEQFF
>TRBJ2-7|TRBV7-2|once
CASSLVRLEQYF
>TRBJ2-7|TRBV27|.
CASSREGVGTYEQYF
>TRBJ2-2|TRBV12-3/TRBV12-4|.
CASSFQGKGELFF
>TRBJ1-1|TRBV19|once
CASTASGQYPEAFF
>TRBJ1-6|TRBV4-2|.
CASSQALDFNSPLHF
>TRBJ2-7|TRBV10-3|.
CAISESKMEGPHEQYF
>TRBJ1-1|TRBV6-5|few
CASSRRQNTEAFF
>TRBJ2-1|TRBV3-1/TRBV3-2|.
CASSQGGVFLNEQFF
>TRBJ1-1|TRBV27|.
CASSHTGARTEAFF
>TRBJ2-3|TRBV19|.
CASSEFSYRVTDTQYF
>TRBJ2-3|TRBV7-6|.
CASSLSRVSTDTQYF
>TRBJ2-1|TRBV5-4|.
CASSLLSVYNEQFF
>TRBJ1-2|TRBV5-4|.
CALSAGGNYGYTF
>TRBJ1-2|TRBV5-1|.
CASSFNLQGSAGYTF
>TRBJ2-5|TRBV6-2/TRBV6-3|.
CASSHGQSGETQYF
>TRBJ2-1|TRBV2|once
CASSEALAGFMNEQFF
>TRBJ2-3|TRBV4-1|.
CASSQDRAGVIRTDTQYF
>TRBJ2-1|TRBV28|.
CASSSASGGLKSNEQFF
>TRBJ1-3|TRBV15|.
CATSKTPSQGGSNTIYF
>TRBJ1-3|TRBV5-6|.
CASSGQGTAGNTIYF
>TRBJ1-4|TRBV7-2|.
CASSLQGARDEKLFF
>TRBJ1-2|TRBV19|.
CASSMATSLNGYTF
>TRBJ1-5|TRBV27|few
CASSLGTGQPQHF
>TRBJ1-1|TRBV5-4|.
CASSPKATGRYEAFF
>TRBJ2-5|TRBV4-3|.
CASRRGGAPQETQYF
>TRBJ1-5|TRBV6-5|.
CASRAGDQPQHF
>TRBJ2-2|TRBV6-4|.
CASSESRTGELFF
>TRBJ1-6|TRBV19|.
CAAKQRGVFSPLHF
>TRBJ2-1|TRBV25-1|.
CASSPPGQGSHNEQFF
>TRBJ1-1|TRBV21-1|once
CASSKLQLARRAAGGNTEAFF
>TRBJ1-1|TRBV19|.
CASSLAGATNTEAFF
>TRBJ2-1|TRBV27|.
CASSPLAEKNEQFF
>TRBJ2-7|TRBV4-3|.
CASSQDLSDSYLVEQYF
>TRBJ1-3|TRBV9|.
CASSVGGQYSGNTIYF
>TRBJ1-1|TRBV28|.
CASSPLQTLNTEAFF
>TRBJ1-3|TRBV19|.
CASTYWGQGNTIYF